The 25 T cell receptor beta chains listed next were all sequenced from one sample in a study of Graves' ophthalmopathy and Graves' hyperthyroidism. Amplification of the TCR beta CDR3 regions used RNA transcripts (as template). RT-PCR in the first round used HTBI primers; a second-round multiplex PCR followed. TCRdb reprocessed the multiplex PCR reads via MiXCR and lists one record per CDR3 protein. This sample yields 350,000 to 400,000 distinct CDR3 sequences, of which about a sixth are seen a single time; approximately 1.4% belongs to the top ten. Sequencing input: peripheral blood. Receptor source: a woman younger than 35 with Graves' ophthalmopathy.

This clonotype was observed at least ten times. The chain combines TRBV30 with TRBJ1-1, with D unresolved. V shed 0 bases and J shed 6 bases, with 14 bases lying between them. Germline CDR1 and CDR2: GTSNPN and SVGIG (reference sequence). The CDR3 runs 14 residues. The CDR3 protein is CAWSVRAIGAEAFF. The DNA of the CDR3 is TGTGCCTGGAGTGTGAGAGCTATCGGGGCTGAAGCTTTCTTT.

This clonotype was seen ten or more times. This chain joins TRBV10-3 and TRBJ2-7; D gene uncertain. Per the germline V gene, CDR1 is ENHRY and CDR2 is SYGVKD. The CDR3 runs 14 residues. V lost 3 bases, J lost 1 base, and 10 bases lay in between. In nucleotides, the CDR3 is TGTGCCATCAGTGAAGGGCAGATTTCCTACGAGCAGTACTTC. Residues: CAISEGQISYEQYF.

This clonotype came up many times. The chain joins TRBV7-2 to TRBJ2-7; D gene uncertain. The germline CDR1 and CDR2 sequences are SGHTA and FQGNSA. The ends were cut back, 4 bases at V and 0 bases at J, with 7 bases in the middle. This CDR3 contains 13 residues. CDR3 in DNA: TGTGCCAGCAGCTACGCGCTCTCCTACGAGCAGTACTTC. Translated, it gives CASSYALSYEQYF.

The table lists this clonotype with many counts. The V call is TRBV20-1, the J call TRBJ2-5; 8 bases agree with TRBD1. Looked up from germline, CDR1 is DFQATT and CDR2 is SNEGSKA (reference sequence). The CDR3 has 13 residues. With V trimmed by 6 bases and J by 5 bases, 8 bases remained unmatched. CDR3 in amino acids: CSAFRGLTETQYF. The CDR3 DNA reads TGCAGTGCCTTCAGGGGGCTCACGGAGACCCAGTACTTC.

This chain uses TRBV10-3 with TRBJ2-7; 11 bases match TRBD2. The V gene's germline CDR1 is ENHRY and CDR2 SYGVKD. The CDR3 sequence is 14 residues long. V trimming: 10 bases; J trimming: 3 bases; junction bases outside the gene matches: 8. CDR3 residues: CATLAGGIGYEQYF. DNA of the CDR3: TGTGCCACCTTAGCGGGAGGGATAGGCTACGAGCAGTACTTC.

This clonotype was observed many times. This chain joins TRBV12-3 or TRBV12-4 and TRBJ1-1; D remains unclear. The CDR3 is 13 residues long. Trimming removed 2 bases from V and 1 base from J, with 5 bases in between. The CDR3 here is CASSLKQNTEAFF. In DNA, the CDR3 is TGTGCCAGCAGTTTAAAGCAGAACACTGAAGCTTTCTTT.

This clonotype was picked up many times. This chain joins TRBV6-1 and TRBJ2-2; perhaps TRBD2 as D (5 bases). The CDR3 extends over 15 amino acids. Germline CDR1 MNHNS, CDR2 SASEGT. Between the trimmed V and J ends, which lost 6 bases and 0 bases, there was a span of 11 bases. In DNA form, the CDR3 reads TGTGCCAGCAGAACGCCCGGGGCGAACACCGGGGAGCTGTTTTTT. Its translation is CASRTPGANTGELFF.

This clonotype has ten or more counts. This CDR3 is CASRGTVSNQPQHF. CDR3 bases: TGTGCCAGCAGAGGGACTGTAAGCAATCAGCCCCAGCATTTT. This chain uses TRBV28 with TRBJ1-5, with D perhaps TRBD1 (5 bases). The length of the CDR3 is 14 residues. V was shortened by 6 bases and J by 1 base, with 10 bases between the two germline ends. The germline V gene encodes CDR1 MDHEN and CDR2 SYDVKM.

This clonotype has ten or more counts. The chain links TRBV7-2 to TRBJ1-1; 7 nucleotides match TRBD1. The CDR3 totals 15 residues. The germline V gene has CDR1 SGHTA and CDR2 FQGNSA. J lost 5 bases, V lost 5 bases, and 11 bases had no gene match. This CDR3 reads CASSPMTGSTTEAFF. CDR3 nucleotide sequence: TGTGCCAGCAGCCCGATGACAGGGAGTACGACTGAAGCTTTCTTT.

This clonotype was seen many times. The chain recombines TRBV3-1 with TRBJ1-1, with D possibly being TRBD1 (6 bases). This CDR3 is 14 amino acids long. The germline V gene encodes CDR1 LGHDT and CDR2 YNNKEL (reference sequence). The ends were cut back, 5 bases at V and 8 bases at J, with 18 bases in the middle. CDR3 sequence: CASSSKGYRVEAFF. The CDR3 DNA reads as TGTGCCAGCAGCTCCAAGGGCTACAGGGTGGAAGCTTTCTTT.

Concerning this clonotype: One end of the junction fails to match germline, which may point to a read error. The chain combines TRBV6-1 with TRBJ2-7; TRBD1 is a possible D gene (5 bases). Looked up from germline, CDR1 is MNHNS and CDR2 is SASEGT. The CDR3 spans 15 residues. CDR3: CASSEPFRGWGEQYF. The DNA of the CDR3 is TGTGCCAGCAGTGAACCCTTTAGAGGATGGGGCGAGCAATACTTC.

In this sample, this clonotype turned up many times. V gene TRBV11-2 combines with J gene TRBJ2-7; D may be TRBD1 (7 bases). Germline V gene sequence: CDR1 SGHAT, CDR2 FQNNGV. The CDR3 extends over 16 amino acids. V was shortened by 2 bases and J by 0 bases, with 14 bases between the two germline ends. CDR3 sequence (DNA): TGTGCCAGCAGCTTATTGGGCAGGGGGGCCTCCTACGAGCAGTACTTC. Protein product: CASSLLGRGASYEQYF. Full variable domain (remainder filled in from reference TRBV11-2 and TRBJ2-7): EAGVAQSPRYKIIEKRQSVAFWCNPISGHATLYWYQQILGQGPKLLIQFQNNGVVDDSQLPKDRFSAERLKGVDSTLKIQPAKLEDSAVYLCASSLLGRGASYEQYFGPGTRLTVT.

This clonotype was recorded at least ten times. A junction end diverges from the germline sequence, so it may reflect a read error. The V gene is TRBV6-5, the J gene TRBJ2-3, with D unresolved. The CDR3 is 15 amino acids. Looked up from germline, CDR1 is MNHEY and CDR2 is SVGAGI. The CDR3 nucleotides are TGTGCCAGCAGTTACCGTAGACCCATCACAGATGCGCAGTATTTT. Translation: CASSYRRPITDAQYF.

The rearrangement uses TRBV5-5 and TRBJ2-5, with TRBD2 as a possible D gene (6 bases). V was cut by 4 bases and J by 2 bases, with 15 bases left in between. Germline CDR1 SGHKS, CDR2 YYEKEE (reference sequence). The CDR3 consists of 15 residues. CDR3: CASSPTGDFQETQYF. The CDR3 region has the DNA TGTGCCAGCAGCCCGACCGGGGACTTTCAAGAGACCCAGTACTTC.

The sample holds many counts of this clonotype. The chain combines TRBV2 with TRBJ2-2; no clear D. V dropped 8 bases and J dropped 0 bases, with 10 bases sitting between them. CDR3 length: 14 amino acids. Germline CDR1 is SNHLY and CDR2 is FYNNEI. CDR3: CASGQVPNTGELFF. CDR3 in DNA: TGTGCCAGCGGTCAGGTTCCGAACACCGGGGAGCTGTTTTTT.

The rearrangement uses TRBV28 and TRBJ2-4, with 7 bases lining up with TRBD1. Germline values: CDR1 MDHEN, CDR2 SYDVKM. V lost 6 bases, J lost 8 bases, and 10 bases stayed unmatched. The CDR3 is 14 residues long. CDR3 bases: TGTGCCAGCAGAAAGGGCGACAGGGTTGACATTCAGTACTTC. Protein product: CASRKGDRVDIQYF.

The CDR3 loop reads CASSLRDRDAQYF. Written as DNA, the CDR3 is TGTGCCAGCAGTCTCCGGGACAGGGACGCCCAGTACTTC. The chain employs TRBV12-3 or TRBV12-4 and TRBJ2-5, with 9 bases aligning to TRBD1. V lost 5 bases to trimming and J lost 9 bases; unmatched junction nucleotides: 7. This CDR3 has 13 residues.

This clonotype showed up just a few times. This chain connects TRBV12-3 or TRBV12-4 to TRBJ2-7, with D perhaps matching TRBD2 (6 bases). The CDR3 sequence is 12 residues long. Trimming took 3 bases from V and 6 from J, leaving 9 bases between them. DNA of the CDR3: TGTGCCAGCAGTTTCGGGGGACCCGAGCAGTACTTC. Protein: CASSFGGPEQYF.

A single count supports this clonotype. The V and J genes are TRBV18 and TRBJ2-2; D call uncertain. Trimming cost V 2 bases and J 1 base, with 5 bases left between them. The CDR3 contains 14 residues. Germline assignment: CDR1 KGHSH and CDR2 LQKENI. CDR3 protein: CASSPRENTGELFF. The CDR3, as DNA: TGTGCCAGCTCACCAAGGGAGAACACCGGGGAGCTGTTTTTT. Filled out from reference TRBV18 and TRBJ2-2, the complete variable domain reads NAGVMQNPRHLVRRRGQEARLRCSPMKGHSHVYWYRQLPEEGLKFMVYLQKENIIDESGMPKERFSAEFPKEGPSILRIQQVVRGDSAAYFCASSPRENTGELFFGEGSRLTVL.

This clonotype was seen repeatedly, ten times or more. The genes are TRBV5-6 and TRBJ1-1, with D unresolved. Trimming stripped 2 bases from V and 3 bases from J, with 11 bases between. Per germline, CDR1 SGHDT and CDR2 YYEEEE. This CDR3 spans 14 amino acids. CDR3 coding DNA: TGTGCCAGCAGCTTCTATCTTCAGGACACTGAAGCTTTCTTT. Residues: CASSFYLQDTEAFF.

This clonotype was recorded many times. J is TRBJ2-7 and V is TRBV6-2 or TRBV6-3, with 15 bases that match TRBD2. Germline V CDR1 and CDR2: MNHEY, SVGEGT. J was trimmed by 5 bases and V by 7 bases; bases with no gene match: 9. The CDR3 spans 16 residues. The CDR3 sequence: CASNLGLAGGRNEQYF. CDR3 nucleotides: TGTGCCAGCAACCTCGGACTAGCGGGGGGGAGGAACGAGCAGTACTTC.

This clonotype was observed at least ten times. The chain joins TRBV28 to TRBJ2-2, with 8 bases identical to TRBD2. The CDR3 consists of 14 residues. Trimming removed 7 bases from V and 6 bases from J; junction bases left unmatched: 7. Germline V gene data show CDR1 as MDHEN and CDR2 as SYDVKM. The CDR3 sequence is CASNPGGRAGELFF. CDR3 in DNA: TGTGCCAGCAACCCGGGGGGGCGTGCCGGGGAGCTGTTTTTT. The entire variable domain, with the rest obtained from reference TRBV28 and TRBJ2-2, is as follows: DVKVTQSSRYLVKRTGEKVFLECVQDMDHENMFWYRQDPGLGLRLIYFSYDVKMKEKGDIPEGYSVSREKKERFSLILESASTNQTSMYLCASNPGGRAGELFFGEGSRLTVL.

This clonotype came up many times. The rearrangement joins TRBV19 to TRBJ1-2; D ambiguous. The ends were cut back, 3 bases at V and 2 bases at J, with 7 bases in the middle. Germline V lookup: CDR1 LNHDA, CDR2 SQIVND (reference sequence). The CDR3 spans 13 residues. The CDR3 DNA follows: TGTGCCAGTAGTATTACGACAAACTATGGCTACACCTTC. Translated, it gives CASSITTNYGYTF.

This clonotype was picked up many times. This sequence joins TRBV4-3 and TRBJ2-7, with D maybe TRBD1 (5 bases). Between the trimmed V and J ends, which lost 2 bases and 5 bases, there was a span of 10 bases. In germline, CDR1 is LGHNA, CDR2 YSLEER. The CDR3 runs to 13 residues. The CDR3: CASSQHPGNEQYF. CDR3 coding DNA: TGCGCCAGCAGCCAACACCCAGGGAACGAGCAGTACTTC.

CDR3 in DNA: TGTGCCAGCAGCCAAAGCCTCGGGTTTAACTATGGCTACACCTTC. Protein product: CASSQSLGFNYGYTF. V usage is TRBV6-2 or TRBV6-3 and J usage is TRBJ1-2; D not certain. Per germline, CDR1 MNHEY and CDR2 SVGEGT. The CDR3 is 15 amino acids. V lost 6 bases and J lost 1, with 15 bases in between.